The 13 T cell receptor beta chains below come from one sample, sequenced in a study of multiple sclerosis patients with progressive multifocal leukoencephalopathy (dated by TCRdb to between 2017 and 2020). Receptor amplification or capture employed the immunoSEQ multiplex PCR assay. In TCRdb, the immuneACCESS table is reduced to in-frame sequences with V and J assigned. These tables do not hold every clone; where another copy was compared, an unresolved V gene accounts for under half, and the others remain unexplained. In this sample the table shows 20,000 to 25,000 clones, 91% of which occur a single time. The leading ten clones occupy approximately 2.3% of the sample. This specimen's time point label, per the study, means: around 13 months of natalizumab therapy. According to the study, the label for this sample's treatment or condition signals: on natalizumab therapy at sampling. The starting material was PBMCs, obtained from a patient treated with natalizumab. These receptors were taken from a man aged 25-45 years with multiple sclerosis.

The CDR3 protein is CAISEPPSYEQYF. The DNA for the CDR3 is TGTGCCATCAGTGAGCCGCCCTCCTACGAGCAGTACTTC. This chain joins TRBV10-3 and TRBJ2-7; no clear D gene. CDR1 ENHRY and CDR2 SYGVKD come from the germline V gene. The CDR3 runs 13 residues. V lost 2 bases, J lost 0 bases, and 5 bases lay in between.

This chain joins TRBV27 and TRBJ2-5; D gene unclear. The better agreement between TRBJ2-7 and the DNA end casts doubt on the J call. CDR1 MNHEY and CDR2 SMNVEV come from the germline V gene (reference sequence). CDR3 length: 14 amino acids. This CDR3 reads CASSLHGGSYEQYF. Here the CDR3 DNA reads TGTGCCAGCAGTTTACATGGCGGCTCCTACGAGCAGTACTTC.

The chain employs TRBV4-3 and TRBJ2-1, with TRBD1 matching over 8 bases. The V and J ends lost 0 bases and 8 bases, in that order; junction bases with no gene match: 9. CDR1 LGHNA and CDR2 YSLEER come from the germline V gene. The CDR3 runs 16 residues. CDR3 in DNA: TGCGCCAGCAGCCAAGATCTAAGGCAGGGGGCGGATGAGCAGTTCTTC. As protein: CASSQDLRQGADEQFF.

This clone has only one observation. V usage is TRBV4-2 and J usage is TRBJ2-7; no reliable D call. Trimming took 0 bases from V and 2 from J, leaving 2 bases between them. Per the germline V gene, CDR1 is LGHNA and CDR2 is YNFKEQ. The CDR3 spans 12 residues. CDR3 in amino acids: CASSQDAYEQYF. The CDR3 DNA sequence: TGTGCCAGCAGCCAAGATGCCTACGAGCAGTACTTC.

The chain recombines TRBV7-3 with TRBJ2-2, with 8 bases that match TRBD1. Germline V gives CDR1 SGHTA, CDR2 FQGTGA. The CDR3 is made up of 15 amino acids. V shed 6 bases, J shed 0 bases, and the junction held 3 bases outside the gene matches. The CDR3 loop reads CASRMDRANTGELFF. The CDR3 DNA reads TGTGCCAGCAGGATGGACAGGGCGAACACCGGGGAGCTGTTTTTT.

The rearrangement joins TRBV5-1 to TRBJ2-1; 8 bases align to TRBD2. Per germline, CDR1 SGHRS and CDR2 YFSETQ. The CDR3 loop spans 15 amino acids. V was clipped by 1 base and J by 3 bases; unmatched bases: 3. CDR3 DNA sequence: TGCGCCAGCAGCTTGCAAGCGGGAGTCTACAATGAGCAGTTCTTC. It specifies CASSLQAGVYNEQFF.

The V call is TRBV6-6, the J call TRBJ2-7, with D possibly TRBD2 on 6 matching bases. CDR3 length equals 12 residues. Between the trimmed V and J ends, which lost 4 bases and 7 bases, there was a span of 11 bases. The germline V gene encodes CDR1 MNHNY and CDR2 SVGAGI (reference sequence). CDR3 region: CASSSTRTEQYV. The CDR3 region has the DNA TGTGCCAGCAGTTCGACTAGAACGGAGCAGTACGTC.

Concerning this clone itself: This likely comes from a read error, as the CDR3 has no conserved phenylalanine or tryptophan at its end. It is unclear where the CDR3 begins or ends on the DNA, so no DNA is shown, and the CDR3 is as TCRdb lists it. The CDR3 loop reads CASSESGLAGERYL. The chain employs TRBV25-1 and TRBJ2-7; the D call TRBD2 from the table was never checked on the DNA. The CDR3 spans 14 residues, counting both ends. CDR1 and CDR2 (germline): MGHDK, SYGVNS.

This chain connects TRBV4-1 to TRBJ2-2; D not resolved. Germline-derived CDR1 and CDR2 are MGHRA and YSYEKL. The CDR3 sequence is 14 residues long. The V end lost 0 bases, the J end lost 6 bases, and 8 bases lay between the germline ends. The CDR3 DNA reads TGCGCCAGCAGCCAAGATCGGAAGCCCGGGGAGCTGTTTTTT. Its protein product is CASSQDRKPGELFF.

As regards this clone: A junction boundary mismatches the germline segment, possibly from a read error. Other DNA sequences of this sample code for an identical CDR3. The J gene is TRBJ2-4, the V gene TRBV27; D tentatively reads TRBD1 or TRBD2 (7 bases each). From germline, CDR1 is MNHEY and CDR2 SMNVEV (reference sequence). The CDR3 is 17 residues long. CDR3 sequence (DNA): TGTGCCAGCAGTTTATTTCAGGGGGGAGGGGCCAAAAACATTCAGTACTTT. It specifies CASSLFQGGGAKNIQYF.

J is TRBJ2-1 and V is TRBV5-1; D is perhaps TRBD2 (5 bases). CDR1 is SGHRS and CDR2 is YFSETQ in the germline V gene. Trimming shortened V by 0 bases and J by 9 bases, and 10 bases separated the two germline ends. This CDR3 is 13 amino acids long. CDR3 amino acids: CASSLDVRGEQFF. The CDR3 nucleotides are TGCGCCAGCAGCTTGGATGTCCGGGGTGAGCAGTTCTTC.

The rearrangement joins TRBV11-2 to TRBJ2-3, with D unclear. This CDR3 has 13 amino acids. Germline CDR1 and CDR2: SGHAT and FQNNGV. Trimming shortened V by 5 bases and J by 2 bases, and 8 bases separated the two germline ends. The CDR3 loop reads CASSPRFTDTQYF. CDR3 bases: TGTGCCAGCAGCCCCCGTTTCACAGATACGCAGTATTTT.

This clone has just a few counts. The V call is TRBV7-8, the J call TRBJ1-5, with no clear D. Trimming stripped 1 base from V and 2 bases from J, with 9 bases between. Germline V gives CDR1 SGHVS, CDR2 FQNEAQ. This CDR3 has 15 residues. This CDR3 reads CASSLERAGNQPQHF. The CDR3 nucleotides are TGTGCCAGCAGCTTAGAAAGGGCAGGCAATCAGCCCCAGCATTTT. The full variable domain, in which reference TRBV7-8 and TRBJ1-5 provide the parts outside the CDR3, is GAGVSQSPRYKVAKRGQDVALRCDPISGHVSLFWYQQALGQGPEFLTYFQNEAQLDKSGLPSDRFFAERPEGSVSTLKIQRTQQEDSAVYLCASSLERAGNQPQHFGDGTRLSIL.